These 9 T cell receptor beta chains were sequenced from one sample in a study of human T cells and chemical hapten exposure. Documented time point: patch test 2, 6 weeks after DPC sensitization. Treatment defined: therapeutic diphenylcyclopropenone sensitization with weekly scalp DPC. TCRdb used MiXCR to reprocess the RACE reads, holding one entry per CDR3 protein. The sample yields about 380,000 distinct CDR3 sequences, more than 5% seen once. Sequences were derived from whole blood, sampled in connection with sensitization to the hapten diphenylcyclopropenone (DPC). Source of these receptors: a woman aged 18-29 years with alopecia areata. Some clones in this sample may be carry-over from other donors' samples.

The CDR3 DNA sequence: TGTGCCAGTAGTATCCGGCAACGCAATCAGCCCCAGCATTTT. Translation gives CASSIRQRNQPQHF. The chain is built from TRBV19 and TRBJ1-5; D not resolved. This CDR3 is built from 14 residues. Trimming took off 3 bases at V and 2 bases at J, with 8 bases between the two ends. Germline CDR1 and CDR2: LNHDA and SQIVND (reference sequence).

This clonotype was detected ten times or more. The V call is TRBV7-9, the J call TRBJ2-1; D uncertain. V was cut by 5 bases and J by 9 bases, with 14 bases left in between. CDR1 and CDR2 (germline): SEHNR, FQNEAQ (reference sequence). There are 13 residues in the CDR3. CDR3 nucleotide sequence: TGTGCCAGCAGCCCCCTAACGGTGGGTGAGCAGTTCTTC. Protein sequence: CASSPLTVGEQFF.

J is TRBJ1-5 and V is TRBV6-1, with TRBD1 matching over 8 bases. The CDR3 runs to 17 residues. V lost 2 bases and J lost 0; bases outside the gene matches: 6. Germline loops: CDR1 MNHNS, CDR2 SASEGT. Here the CDR3 reads CASSEKAGQVSNQPQHF. CDR3 DNA: TGTGCCAGCAGTGAAAAGGCGGGACAGGTTAGCAATCAGCCCCAGCATTTT.

The rearrangement joins TRBV6-6 to TRBJ2-6, with 14 bases that match TRBD2. The V gene's germline CDR1 is MNHNY and CDR2 SVGAGI (reference sequence). With 10 bases clipped from V and 4 bases from J, the junction kept 9 bases outside the gene matches. The CDR3 runs to 17 residues. The CDR3 reads CATLTSGGASGANVLTF. DNA of the CDR3: TGTGCCACCTTGACTAGCGGGGGGGCCTCCGGGGCCAACGTCCTGACTTTC.

This chain uses TRBV7-8 with TRBJ1-1, with D maybe TRBD1 (5 bases). With 3 bases removed from V and 1 base from J, the gap between germline ends came to 12 bases. The CDR3 extends over 15 amino acids. Germline V CDR1 and CDR2: SGHVS, FQNEAQ. The CDR3 coding sequence is TGTGCCAGCAGCTTTATTCAGGGCCCGAACACTGAAGCTTTCTTT. Translation gives CASSFIQGPNTEAFF.

The chain employs TRBV5-4 and TRBJ2-7; 8 nucleotides match TRBD1. The CDR3 length is 15 residues. Germline V gene lookup returns CDR1 SGHNT and CDR2 YYREEE (reference sequence). J was trimmed by 4 bases and V by 3 bases; bases with no gene match: 9. The DNA of the CDR3 is TGTGCCAGCAGCTCGAAACAACAGGGGGAGTACGAGCAGTACTTC. It yields the protein CASSSKQQGEYEQYF.

This chain uses TRBV4-2 with TRBJ2-4; D is uncertain. The CDR3 runs to 15 residues. V was shortened by 3 bases and J by 0 bases, with 9 bases between the two germline ends. In germline, CDR1 is LGHNA, CDR2 YNFKEQ. The CDR3 loop reads CASSHGDIAKNIQYF. The DNA for the CDR3 is TGTGCCAGCAGCCACGGTGATATAGCCAAAAACATTCAGTACTTC.

The table lists this clonotype with a few counts. This sequence joins TRBV3-1 and TRBJ2-1; D is ambiguous. CDR3 length: 14 residues. Germline lookup yields CDR1 LGHDT and CDR2 YNNKEL (reference sequence). Trimming pared 2 bases from V and 9 bases from J, leaving 14 bases between. The CDR3 coding sequence is TGTGCCAGCAGCCAAAGAACTTCCACGAGTGAGCAGTTCTTC. The encoded protein is CASSQRTSTSEQFF.

This clonotype has more than one count but fewer than ten. This chain connects TRBV12-3 or TRBV12-4 to TRBJ1-5; weak D call: TRBD1 (6 bases). Between the trimmed V and J ends, which lost 3 bases and 8 bases, there was a span of 23 bases. CDR3 length: 17 amino acids. The CDR3 sequence is CASSFDFGNPEGEPQHF. The CDR3 DNA follows: TGTGCCAGCAGTTTTGATTTTGGCAATCCAGAGGGGGAGCCCCAGCATTTT.